This section outlines one T cell receptor (beta chain) sequence together with its context. This sample was included in a study of shared clonotypes between healthy human individuals. The CDR3 contains 12 residues. Germline-derived CDR1 and CDR2 are MDHEN and SYDVKM. The V end was cut by 7 bases, the J end by 15 bases, with 16 bases between. There were only Caucasian adults among the donors, and all lived in Nashville, Tennessee. The data were produced by immunoSEQ multiplex PCR, yet TCRdb's version contains in-frame clones alone and is incomplete. There are a few hundred thousand clones in the sample; around 78% occur only once, and 12% lies in the top ten.

The sequenced material came from PBMCs. The origin of this receptor is a woman aged 40 to 50 in good health. Some clones in this sample may be carry-over from other donors' samples. The chain uses TRBV28 and TRBJ1-6; the D is unclear. The DNA for the CDR3 is TGTGCCAGCACACCTGAAGGAGTTGTCCTCCACTTT. It encodes CASTPEGVVLHF.